This TCR beta chain was retrieved from a study of blood T cell repertoires in COVID-19. Study at large: Material from acute and convalescent COVID-19 was sourced from the United States, Italy and Spain.

Followed over time, Seattle patients had been enrolled while infection was active. Method: immunoSEQ multiplex PCR; TCRdb's copy keeps in-frame clones and lacks some. The data contain 250,000 to 350,000 clones, approximately 84% of them seen just once; the ten biggest clones take up over 1.1%. Trimming shortened V by 6 bases and J by 4 bases, and 4 bases separated the two germline ends. Per the germline V gene, CDR1 is MDHEN and CDR2 is SYDVKM. The CDR3 totals 11 residues. A word on this clone: Distinct nucleotide sequences in the sample also encode this CDR3.

The chain joins TRBV28 to TRBJ1-5; D remains ambiguous. The source of this sequence is a human donor with COVID-19, enrolled during active disease. The donor label of this sample is uncertain. The sample was peripheral blood. CDR3: CASSLNQPQHF. Here the CDR3 DNA reads TGTGCCAGCAGCCTTAATCAGCCCCAGCATTTT.